This T cell receptor beta chain was identified during a study of PD-1 blockade in classical Hodgkin lymphoma. A word on this clone: Its ends do not fully match the called genes, so a read error is possible.

The time point denotes: cycle 4 day 1 (C4D1), after about 6 weeks of nivolumab. Each and every patient relapsed after autologous stem cell transplantation, and patients got differing brentuximab vedotin exposure. The CDR3 length is 17 residues. The germline V gene encodes CDR1 KGHSH and CDR2 LQKENI. Here immunoSEQ multiplex PCR was the method, and the copy in TCRdb shows in-frame clones only, minus some. The sample records roughly 50,000 clones, around 90% being singletons. The source of this sequence is a human donor with classical Hodgkin lymphoma. The chain links TRBV18 to TRBJ1-2, with D perhaps matching TRBD1 (6 bases). The sample consisted of peripheral blood mononuclear cells (PBMCs), taken before the fourth cycle of nivolumab. CDR3 amino acids: CASSPGGGASFNDGYTF. The CDR3 DNA reads as TGTGCCAGCTCACCGGGGGGGGGCGCCTCATTTAACGATGGCTACACCTTC. The full variable domain, rest sourced from reference TRBV18 and TRBJ1-2, is NAGVMQNPRHLVRRRGQEARLRCSPMKGHSHVYWYRQLPEEGLKFMVYLQKENIIDESGMPKERFSAEFPKEGPSILRIQQVVRGDSAAYFCASSPGGGASFNDGYTFGSGTRLTVV.